One and the same sample provided the 27 T cell receptor beta chains below, sequenced in a study of cytomegalovirus exposure and HLA in healthy donors. Primers included in the PCR were 60 Vbeta and 13 Jbeta primers. Sequencing used immunoSEQ multiplex PCR; TCRdb keeps in-frame clones, though not all of them. The profile shows around 160,000 clones, around 68% of them singletons. The sample consisted of PBMCs. The receptors derive from a man aged 50 or older in good health and CMV-seronegative.

This clone showed up just a few times. The chain has TRBV6-5 and TRBJ2-7, with a tentative D call TRBD1 (6 bases). This CDR3 is built from 14 residues. The germline V gene encodes CDR1 MNHEY and CDR2 SVGAGI. V shed 6 bases and J shed 3 bases, with 15 bases lying between them. CDR3 sequence reads: CASRPSGGSYEQYF. In DNA, the CDR3 is TGTGCCAGCAGACCCAGTGGGGGCAGCTACGAGCAGTACTTC.

The V gene is TRBV5-1, the J gene TRBJ2-1; a weak D match, TRBD2 (5 bases). Germline V gives CDR1 SGHRS, CDR2 YFSETQ. V lost 4 bases and J 4 bases, leaving 15 bases between the germline ends. The CDR3 is made up of 15 amino acids. CDR3 bases: TGCGCCAGCAGCCACGGAGCCCGCGGGTACAATGAGCAGTTCTTC. Protein product: CASSHGARGYNEQFF.

The rearrangement uses TRBV28 and TRBJ2-7, with TRBD1 as a possible D gene (7 bases). V was clipped by 8 bases and J by 2 bases, with 13 bases between them. The germline gives CDR1 MDHEN, CDR2 SYDVKM. The CDR3 contains 13 residues. The CDR3 DNA is TGTGCCAGCGCGACAGGGAGGCCCTACGAGCAGTACTTC. Amino acids: CASATGRPYEQYF.

This chain uses TRBV18 with TRBJ2-7, with TRBD1 identical over 8 bases. This CDR3 contains 15 residues. With V trimmed by 6 bases and J by 2 bases, 9 bases remained unmatched. The germline V gene encodes CDR1 KGHSH and CDR2 LQKENI. The CDR3 sequence: CASSPQGAGPYEQYF. The CDR3 nucleotides read TGTGCCAGCTCTCCTCAGGGGGCAGGACCCTACGAGCAGTACTTC.

The V and J genes are TRBV14 and TRBJ2-3; 9 bases align to TRBD1. This CDR3 is 14 amino acids long. From germline, CDR1 is SGHDN and CDR2 FVKESK. Unmatched junction bases numbered 2, after V lost 4 bases and J lost 3 bases. The DNA of the CDR3 is TGTGCCAGCAGCCGGGACAGGGTAACAGATACGCAGTATTTT. Translating gives CASSRDRVTDTQYF.

As to this clone: Other DNA variants within this sample encode the same CDR3. The CDR3 loop is CASSLGGTGNQPQHF. The CDR3 DNA reads as TGTGCCAGCAGCTTAGGCGGGACAGGTAATCAGCCCCAGCATTTT. The V call is TRBV7-2, the J call TRBJ1-5; TRBD1 agrees at 8 bases. The length of the CDR3 is 15 residues. Germline loops: CDR1 SGHTA, CDR2 FQGNSA. V lost 1 base, J lost 4 bases, and 3 bases stayed unmatched.

A few counts support this clone. The chain combines TRBV5-1 with TRBJ2-7; 8 positions agree with TRBD2. The CDR3 totals 14 residues. The ends lost 0 bases at V and 3 bases at J; junction bases unmatched: 2. Germline loops: CDR1 SGHRS, CDR2 YFSETQ. The CDR3, as DNA: TGCGCCAGCAGCTTGGCCGGGGGGGTCTACGAGCAGTACTTC. It translates to CASSLAGGVYEQYF.

The rearrangement links TRBV11-2 to TRBJ2-7; D might be TRBD2 (5 bases). This CDR3 has 13 residues. Trimming removed 3 bases from V and 5 bases from J, with 11 bases in between. Germline CDR1 is SGHAT and CDR2 is FQNNGV. The CDR3 region is CASSFDRGNEQYF. The CDR3, as DNA: TGTGCCAGCAGCTTTGACCGAGGGAACGAGCAGTACTTC.

This clone was picked up one time. The rearrangement uses TRBV2 and TRBJ2-3; 12 nucleotides agree with TRBD2. The germline V gene has CDR1 SNHLY and CDR2 FYNNEI. The J segment lost 5 bases and the V segment lost 4 bases, leaving 7 bases of the junction unmatched. The CDR3 length is 16 residues. The CDR3 loop reads CASSVLAGGPGDTQYF. The DNA for the CDR3 is TGTGCCAGCAGTGTTCTAGCGGGGGGGCCGGGAGATACGCAGTATTTT.

The chain employs TRBV5-4 and TRBJ1-5; D gene ambiguous. The germline V gene encodes CDR1 SGHNT and CDR2 YYREEE (reference sequence). The CDR3 is 15 residues long. Trimming removed 0 bases at V and 3 bases at J, with 10 bases between. The CDR3 reads CASSLGVNDNQPQHF. In nucleotides, the CDR3 is TGTGCCAGCAGCTTGGGAGTGAATGACAATCAGCCCCAGCATTTT.

This chain joins TRBV2 and TRBJ2-3, with D possibly being TRBD1 (5 bases). CDR3 length: 12 amino acids. Trimming shortened V by 6 bases and J by 14 bases, and 18 bases separated the two germline ends. Per germline, CDR1 SNHLY and CDR2 FYNNEI. The CDR3: CASRYQLGQGYF. The DNA of the CDR3 is TGTGCCAGCAGATATCAATTGGGCCAGGGGTATTTT. Based on the CDR3 plus reference TRBV2 and TRBJ2-3, the full variable domain is EPEVTQTPSHQVTQMGQEVILRCVPISNHLYFYWYRQILGQKVEFLVSFYNNEISEKSEIFDDQFSVERPDGSNFTLKIRSTKLEDSAMYFCASRYQLGQGYFGPGTRLTVL.

J is TRBJ2-7 and V is TRBV5-1; 10 bases map to TRBD1. This CDR3 has 16 residues. The germline gives CDR1 SGHRS, CDR2 YFSETQ. J lost 1 base, V lost 4 bases, and 8 bases had no gene match. The CDR3 region is CASSIAPGQGSYEQYF. For the CDR3, the DNA is TGCGCCAGCAGCATAGCCCCGGGACAGGGGTCCTACGAGCAGTACTTC.

The chain couples TRBV14 to TRBJ2-2; 12 bases agree with TRBD2. Per the germline V gene, CDR1 is SGHDN and CDR2 is FVKESK. This CDR3 contains 17 residues. Losses at the gene ends were 4 bases for V and 4 bases for J; bases not matched to a gene: 7. CDR3 sequence (DNA): TGTGCCAGCAGCCGGCTAGCGGGGGGGCCGAGCACCGGGGAGCTGTTTTTT. Amino acid sequence: CASSRLAGGPSTGELFF.

The rearrangement links TRBV4-1 to TRBJ1-5, with no clear D. Germline-derived CDR1 and CDR2 are MGHRA and YSYEKL. Trimming shortened V by 0 bases and J by 4 bases, and 10 bases separated the two germline ends. This CDR3 has 15 residues. CDR3 sequence reads: CASSQDTRQNQPQHF. The CDR3 bases are TGCGCCAGCAGCCAAGATACACGCCAGAATCAGCCCCAGCATTTT.

The chain combines TRBV5-1 with TRBJ1-1; 9 bases align to TRBD1. There are 17 residues in the CDR3. With 2 bases clipped from V and 0 bases from J, the junction kept 8 bases outside the gene matches. In germline, CDR1 is SGHRS, CDR2 YFSETQ. CDR3 residues: CASSLWGQGKMNTEAFF. As DNA, the CDR3 is TGCGCCAGCAGCTTATGGGGACAGGGTAAGATGAACACTGAAGCTTTCTTT.

A few counts support this clone. V usage is TRBV5-4 and J usage is TRBJ1-5, with 11 bases identical to TRBD1. This CDR3 is built from 18 residues. V was pared by 7 bases and J by 4 bases, with 16 bases of the junction left unmatched. CDR1 is SGHNT, CDR2 YYREEE, per germline (reference sequence). As DNA, the CDR3 is TGTGCCAGCCCCATTACAGGGACAGGGGGTTCTGGAAATCAGCCCCAGCATTTT. It encodes CASPITGTGGSGNQPQHF.

This clone came up a few times. The CDR3 protein is CATSRVDSTYEQYF. The DNA for the CDR3 is TGTGCCACCAGCAGAGTTGACAGTACCTACGAGCAGTACTTC. The V and J genes are TRBV15 and TRBJ2-7; D possibly corresponds to TRBD1 (5 bases). V was clipped by 1 base and J by 2 bases, with 9 bases between them. CDR1 is LNHNV and CDR2 is YYDKDF in the germline V gene (reference sequence). This CDR3 is built from 14 residues.

Points on this clone: The sample contains more than one DNA sequence encoding this CDR3. The chain combines TRBV18 with TRBJ1-1; D is perhaps TRBD1 (5 bases). Germline V gives CDR1 KGHSH, CDR2 LQKENI. This CDR3 region has 15 residues. Between the trimmed V and J ends, which lost 2 bases and 5 bases, there was a span of 15 bases. Here the CDR3 reads CASSPAGGATTEAFF. The CDR3 DNA is TGTGCCAGCTCACCAGCCGGAGGGGCGACAACTGAAGCTTTCTTT.

This clone appeared a few times. CDR3 residues: CASSGLQGQVFNEQFF. The CDR3 coding sequence is TGTGCCAGCAGCGGGCTTCAGGGACAGGTTTTCAATGAGCAGTTCTTC. The rearrangement links TRBV5-4 to TRBJ2-1, with 8 nucleotides matching TRBD1. CDR1 is SGHNT, CDR2 YYREEE, per germline (reference sequence). Trimming at V came to 4 bases and at J to 6 bases, leaving 12 bases not matched to a gene. This CDR3 has 16 residues. Full variable domain (outside the CDR3, taken from reference TRBV5-4 and TRBJ2-1): ETGVTQSPTHLIKTRGQQVTLRCSSQSGHNTVSWYQQALGQGPQFIFQYYREEENGRGNFPPRFSGLQFPNYSSELNVNALELDDSALYLCASSGLQGQVFNEQFFGPGTRLTVL.

V and J are TRBV6-4 and TRBJ1-1; maybe TRBD1 (5 bases). The V gene lost 0 bases and the J gene lost 3 bases, with 8 bases spanning the gap. This CDR3 region has 14 residues. The V gene's germline CDR1 is MRHNA and CDR2 SNTAGT. The CDR3 reads CASSDSKGDTEAFF. The DNA of the CDR3 is TGTGCCAGCAGTGACTCTAAAGGGGACACTGAAGCTTTCTTT.

The gene calls are TRBV19 and TRBJ2-3, with 7 bases that match TRBD1. The CDR3 sequence is 14 residues long. The V gene's germline CDR1 is LNHDA and CDR2 SQIVND (reference sequence). The V gene end was trimmed by 2 bases and the J gene end by 4 bases; junction bases not matched to a gene: 3. The DNA for the CDR3 is TGTGCCAGTAGTATACGGCAGGGGGCAGATACGCAGTATTTT. It yields the protein CASSIRQGADTQYF.

V usage is TRBV4-3 and J usage is TRBJ2-5; D is uncertain. Per germline, CDR1 LGHNA and CDR2 YSLEER. Trimming removed 1 base at V and 5 bases at J, with 11 bases between. The CDR3 is 14 amino acids. The CDR3 here is CASSQGSRSETQYF. In DNA form, the CDR3 reads TGCGCCAGCAGCCAAGGATCCAGGTCGGAGACCCAGTACTTC.

The chain links TRBV5-8 to TRBJ2-7, with TRBD1 identical over 11 bases. CDR3 length: 16 amino acids. CDR1 SGHTS and CDR2 YDEGEE come from the germline V gene. The V gene end was trimmed by 4 bases and the J gene end by 6 bases; junction bases not matched to a gene: 12. The DNA for the CDR3 is TGTGCCAGCAGCCAGCGGACAGGGGGCAAAGTCGGCGAGCAGTACTTC. Protein: CASSQRTGGKVGEQYF.

The chain couples TRBV5-6 to TRBJ2-3; D is perhaps TRBD1 (5 bases). In germline, CDR1 is SGHDT, CDR2 YYEEEE. The V gene lost 4 bases and the J gene lost 4 bases, with 16 bases spanning the gap. CDR3 length: 15 residues. The CDR3 spells CASSLGATPSDTQYF. CDR3 nucleotide sequence: TGTGCCAGCAGCCTAGGGGCCACGCCCTCAGATACGCAGTATTTT.

For the CDR3, the DNA is TGTGCCAGCAGTGAATCCCCAGGGAGGACTGAAGCTTTCTTT. The encoded protein is CASSESPGRTEAFF. V usage is TRBV6-1 and J usage is TRBJ1-1; D is possibly TRBD1 (5 bases). CDR1 and CDR2 from the germline V gene are MNHNS and SASEGT. This CDR3 has 14 amino acids. V lost 2 bases, J lost 5 bases, and 12 bases lay in between.

Only a few counts were recorded for this clone. The chain uses TRBV5-6 and TRBJ1-2; no clear D gene. Trimming cost V 1 base and J 8 bases, with 9 bases left between them. The CDR3 runs to 12 residues. Per germline, CDR1 SGHDT and CDR2 YYEEEE. CDR3 residues: CASSLLAVGYTF. Here the CDR3 DNA reads TGTGCCAGCAGCTTGTTGGCAGTCGGCTACACCTTC.

The chain uses TRBV28 and TRBJ2-5; 7 positions match TRBD1. Looked up from germline, CDR1 is MDHEN and CDR2 is SYDVKM. The CDR3 consists of 15 residues. V was clipped by 2 bases and J by 2 bases; unmatched bases: 5. DNA for the CDR3: TGTGCCAGCAGTTTAGCCCGCAGGGGGCAAGAGACCCAGTACTTC. It yields the protein CASSLARRGQETQYF.